Listed below are T cell receptor beta chains from one sample, sequenced in a study of blood T cell repertoires in COVID-19. Clones were sequenced by immunoSEQ multiplex PCR, and TCRdb holds only the in-frame ones, with some missing. The table includes 35,000 to 50,000 clones, around nine tenths detected once. Sequenced: peripheral blood. Every receptor here comes from a man aged 45-65 years with active COVID-19. The CDR3 runs from the conserved cysteine through the conserved F or W. D genes are given only for firm matches. Some rows have no size entry. The others give once, few or many, or a class for an expanded clone.

>NA|TRBD2|TRBV6-4|TRBJ2-1
TGTGCCAGCAGTGAAACCGGGACTACCTACAATGAGCAGTTCTTC
CASSETGTTYNEQFF
>NA|NA|TRBV15|TRBJ1-2
TGTGCCACCAGCAGAGATCGACAGCCCTCCTATGGCTACACCTTC
CATSRDRQPSYGYTF
>NA|NA|TRBV5-1|TRBJ2-7
TGCGCCAGCAGCTTCGCTGGTAGGGAAGGGGACGAGCAGTACTTC
CASSFAGREGDEQYF
>NA|TRBD1|TRBV11-2|TRBJ2-7
TGTGCCAGCAGCTCCCTAGACAGGGCCTACGAGCAGTACTTC
CASSSLDRAYEQYF
>NA|TRBD2|TRBV30|TRBJ2-1
TGTGCCGTGAGGGTTGCGGGAGACTACAATGAGCAGTTCTTC
CAVRVAGDYNEQFF
>NA|NA|TRBV6-6|TRBJ2-1
TGTGCCAGCAGTCAGACTAGGTGGGACGAGCAGTTCTTC
CASSQTRWDEQFF
>once|NA|TRBV11-2|TRBJ1-1
TGTGCCAGCAGCTCGTCGAACACTGAAGCTTTCTTT
CASSSSNTEAFF
>once|NA|TRBV28|TRBJ2-7
TGTGCCAGCAGTCGGGGGGCTACCTACGAGCAGTACTTC
CASSRGATYEQYF
>NA|TRBD2|TRBV11-2|TRBJ2-7
TGTGCCAGCAGCTTAAGTGCTAGCGGGAGTGTAGCCTACGAGCAGTACTTC
CASSLSASGSVAYEQYF
>NA|TRBD2|TRBV9|TRBJ2-1
TGTGCCAGCAGCCTAAGCGGGGGGACCTACAATGAGCAGTTCTTC
CASSLSGGTYNEQFF
>NA|TRBD2|TRBV5-6|TRBJ2-5
TGTGCCAGCAGCTTACTACTAGCGGGGCAAGAGACCCAGTACTTC
CASSLLLAGQETQYF
>NA|NA|TRBV10-3|TRBJ1-2
TGTGCCATCAGTGAGTCGGGCCCGGTGGGCTACACCTTC
CAISESGPVGYTF
>NA|NA|TRBV6-1|TRBJ2-7
TGTGCCAGCAGTGAACCAGGTGCCTCCTACGAGCAGTACTTC
CASSEPGASYEQYF
>few|TRBD2|TRBV3-1/TRBV3-2|TRBJ2-3
TGTGCCAGCAGCCCTAGACTAGCGGGAGATGGGACAGATACGCAGTATTTT
CASSPRLAGDGTDTQYF
>NA|NA|TRBV19|TRBJ1-4
TGTGCCAGTAGTAACAGTGGATTTGAAAAACTGTTTTTT
CASSNSGFEKLFF
>NA|NA|TRBV3-1/TRBV3-2|TRBJ2-1
TGTGCCAGCAGCCGGACTACCGTAAGCTCCTACAATGAGCAGTTCTTC
CASSRTTVSSYNEQFF
>NA|NA|TRBV6-1|TRBJ2-7
TGTGCCAGCAGTGATTTGGGGAGCCGCTACGAGCAGTACTTC
CASSDLGSRYEQYF
>NA|TRBD2|TRBV6-1|TRBJ2-5
TGTGCCAGCAGTGTCTGGGTCGCGGATAGCGGGAGGGAAGAGACCCAGTACTTC
CASSVWVADSGREETQYF
>few|NA|TRBV5-4|TRBJ2-2
TGTGCCAGCAGCTTGGATTCAAACGGGGAGCTGTTTTTT
CASSLDSNGELFF
>NA|TRBD1|TRBV13|TRBJ2-2
TGTGCCAGCAGGGACCGGGACAGGGACAGCCTGGCCGGGGAGCTGTTTTTT
CASRDRDRDSLAGELFF
>NA|TRBD2|TRBV5-6|TRBJ2-1
TGTGCCAGCAGCGGGACAGGACCGGGACTAGCGAGCAATGAGCAGTTCTTC
CASSGTGPGLASNEQFF
>NA|TRBD1|TRBV5-1|TRBJ2-5
TGCGCCAGCAGCACGGGACAGGGGTGGGAGACCCAGTACTTC
CASSTGQGWETQYF
>NA|NA|TRBV10-3|TRBJ2-7
TGTGCCATCAGCCTGGGGGGGCAAACCTACGAGCAGTACTTC
CAISLGGQTYEQYF
>NA|NA|TRBV5-1|TRBJ1-5
TGCGCCAGCAGCCGTCTACCTGCCGGGGAGAATCAGCCCCAGCATTTT
CASSRLPAGENQPQHF
>NA|TRBD2|TRBV6-7|TRBJ2-1
TGTGCCAGCACGCACGTTGCGGGGACTAGAAAATCGGTTGAGCAGTTCTTC
CASTHVAGTRKSVEQFF
>NA|TRBD1|TRBV6-1|TRBJ2-7
TGTGCCAGCAGTTTTTCCCGGGACAGGGGTTACGAGCAGTACTTC
CASSFSRDRGYEQYF
>NA|TRBD2|TRBV5-1|TRBJ2-2
TGCGCCAGCAGCTTGGTGTCTAGCGGGAATCTTCACGGGGAGCTGTTTTTT
CASSLVSSGNLHGELFF
>NA|NA|TRBV10-2|TRBJ2-1
TGCGCCAGCAGTGAACGGGGTTACACCTACAATGAGCAGTTCTTC
CASSERGYTYNEQFF